This TCR beta chain was profiled in a study of CD8+CD57+ T cells in acquired aplastic anemia (dated by TCRdb to between 2018 and 2020). With respect to the entire study: Extracted DNA from sorted CD4+ and CD8+ cells averaged around 3.4 ug, ranging from about 0.18 to 27.4 ug. General study outcomes and caveats: Roughly 30 CD8+ CDR3 sequences were found to be shared between patients and controls, but these sequences appeared to be highly expressed in patients and within the immunodominant clones of the patients. No significant difference in CD8+ Simpson's diversity was found between patients and healthy controls (P=0.060).

TCR beta VDJ combination and CDR3 sequence profiling used genomic DNA as the template. An Illumina HiSeq 2000 was the platform used for TCR repertoire sequencing. The original pipeline was this. Repertoires were assessed using TRBV/TRBJ rearrangement plots, CDR3 size and DJ length profiles, and Simpson's diversity index. The immunodominant clone was defined as the most abundant DNA sequence in deep sequencing data. CDR3 amino acid sequences were checked for sharing across subjects and were also compared against the VDJdb database and published repertoires. TCRdb handled the public reads itself, with Q25 trimming in fastp and clone calling in MiXCR, and kept productive beta chains. Each entry merges the rows of one CDR3 protein and shows their most common DNA and genes. The V and J calls come from TCRdb's annotation, not from the publication. In all, the sample holds hundreds of thousands of distinct CDR3 sequences, and 55% to 60% of those were seen once. The ten largest clones add up to approximately 8% of the sample.

The CDR3 holds 12 amino acids from the cysteine to the phenylalanine. The CDR3 DNA has 36 bases and is translated from base 1. From the germline V gene (reference sequence), CDR1 is DFQATT and CDR2 is SNEGSKA. This clonotype was detected only a few times. Its recognized antigen is unknown. No base-level quality is on record; no much larger clone is a single base apart. TCR repertoires of sorted CD4+ and CD8+ blood T cells from severe aplastic anemia patients and healthy subjects were deep-sequenced in the study. Ficoll-Paque density gradient centrifugation was used to isolate peripheral blood mononuclear cells. Before DNA extraction, CD4+ and CD8+ T cells were sorted with FACS or magnetic beads.

This receptor was taken from a human donor with severe aplastic anemia or a healthy control (not recorded which). The sample comprised sorted CD4+, CD8+, or CD8+CD57+ T cells (not recorded which) from PBMCs. This chain joins TRBV20-1 to TRBJ2-1, with the D call perhaps TRBD1 or TRBD2, as 5 bases match in each case. The better agreement between TRBJ2-7 and the DNA end casts doubt on the J call. The nucleotides are TGCAGTGCCCGGGACGTAACCTACGAGCAGTACTTC. This yields the protein CSARDVTYEQYF.